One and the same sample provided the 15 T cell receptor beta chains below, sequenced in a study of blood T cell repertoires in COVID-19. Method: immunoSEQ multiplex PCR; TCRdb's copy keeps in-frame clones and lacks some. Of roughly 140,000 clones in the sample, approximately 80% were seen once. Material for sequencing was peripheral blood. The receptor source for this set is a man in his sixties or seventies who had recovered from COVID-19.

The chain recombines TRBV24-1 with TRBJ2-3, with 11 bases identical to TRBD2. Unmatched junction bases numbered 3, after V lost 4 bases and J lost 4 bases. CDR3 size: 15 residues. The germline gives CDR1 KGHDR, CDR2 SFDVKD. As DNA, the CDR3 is TGTGCCACCAGTGAAGGGGGACTAGCGGCAGATACGCAGTATTTT. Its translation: CATSEGGLAADTQYF.

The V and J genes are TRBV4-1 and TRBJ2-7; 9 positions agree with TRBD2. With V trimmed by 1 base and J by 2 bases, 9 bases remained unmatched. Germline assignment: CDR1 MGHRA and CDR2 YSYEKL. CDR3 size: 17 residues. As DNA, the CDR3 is TGCGCCAGCAGCCAAGGGTCGGGTAGCGGGAGAGCCTACGAGCAGTACTTC. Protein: CASSQGSGSGRAYEQYF.

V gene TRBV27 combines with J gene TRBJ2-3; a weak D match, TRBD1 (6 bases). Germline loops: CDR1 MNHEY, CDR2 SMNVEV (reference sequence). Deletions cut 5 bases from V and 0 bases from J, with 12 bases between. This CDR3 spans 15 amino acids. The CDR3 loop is CASSIGGSSTDTQYF. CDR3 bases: TGTGCCAGCAGTATTGGGGGCTCTAGCACAGATACGCAGTATTTT.

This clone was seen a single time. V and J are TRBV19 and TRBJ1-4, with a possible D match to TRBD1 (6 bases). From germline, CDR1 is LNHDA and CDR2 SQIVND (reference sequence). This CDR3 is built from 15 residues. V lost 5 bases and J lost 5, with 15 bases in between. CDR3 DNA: TGTGCCAGTAGTGAGTTGTGGGGGCTAAATGAAAAACTGTTTTTT. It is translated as CASSELWGLNEKLFF.

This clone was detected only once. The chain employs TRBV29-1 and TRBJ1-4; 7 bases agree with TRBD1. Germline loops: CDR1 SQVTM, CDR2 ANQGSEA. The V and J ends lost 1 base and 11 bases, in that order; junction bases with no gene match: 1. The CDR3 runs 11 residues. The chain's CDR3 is CSVEARGKLFF. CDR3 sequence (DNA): TGCAGCGTTGAAGCCAGGGGGAAACTGTTTTTT.

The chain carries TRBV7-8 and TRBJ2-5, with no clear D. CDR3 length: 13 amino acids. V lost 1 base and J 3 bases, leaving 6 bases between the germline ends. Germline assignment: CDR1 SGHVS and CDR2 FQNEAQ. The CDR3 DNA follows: TGTGCCAGCAGCTTAGTTTCAAAAGAGACCCAGTACTTC. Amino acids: CASSLVSKETQYF.

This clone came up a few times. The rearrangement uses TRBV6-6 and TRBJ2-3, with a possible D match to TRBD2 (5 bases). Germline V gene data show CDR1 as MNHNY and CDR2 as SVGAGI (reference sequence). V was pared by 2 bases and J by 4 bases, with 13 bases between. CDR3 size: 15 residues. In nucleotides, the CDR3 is TGTGCCAGCAGTTACACGGCTAGAGGGTCAGATACGCAGTATTTT. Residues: CASSYTARGSDTQYF.

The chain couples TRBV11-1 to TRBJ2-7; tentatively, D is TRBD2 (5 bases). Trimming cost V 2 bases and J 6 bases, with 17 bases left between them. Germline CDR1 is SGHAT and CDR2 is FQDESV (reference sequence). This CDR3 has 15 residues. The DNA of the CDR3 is TGTGCCAGCAGCTTATGGGCCTCAGAAGGAGGCGAGCAGTACTTC. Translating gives CASSLWASEGGEQYF.

DNA of the CDR3: TGCGCCAGCAGTGAGTCCCTTAGCGGGAGTTACAATGAGCAGTTCTTC. It translates to CASSESLSGSYNEQFF. The chain is built from TRBV10-1 and TRBJ2-1; 9 nucleotides line up with TRBD2. The ends lost 0 bases at V and 4 bases at J; junction bases unmatched: 4. The CDR3 runs 16 residues. Germline CDR1 WNHNN, CDR2 SYGVQD (reference sequence).

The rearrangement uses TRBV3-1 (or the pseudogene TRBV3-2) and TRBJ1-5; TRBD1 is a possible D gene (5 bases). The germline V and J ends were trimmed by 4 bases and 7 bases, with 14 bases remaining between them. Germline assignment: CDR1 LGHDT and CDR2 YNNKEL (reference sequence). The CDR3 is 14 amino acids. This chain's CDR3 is CASSLRSGLQPQHF. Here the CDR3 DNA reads TGTGCCAGCAGCCTTCGATCAGGGTTGCAGCCCCAGCATTTT.

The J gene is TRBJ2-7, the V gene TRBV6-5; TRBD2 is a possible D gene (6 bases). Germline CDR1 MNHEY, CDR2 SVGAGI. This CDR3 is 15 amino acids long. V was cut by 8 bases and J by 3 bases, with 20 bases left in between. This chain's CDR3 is CASYSAGGAGYEQYF. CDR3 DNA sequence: TGTGCCAGCTATTCTGCTGGGGGAGCGGGCTACGAGCAGTACTTC.

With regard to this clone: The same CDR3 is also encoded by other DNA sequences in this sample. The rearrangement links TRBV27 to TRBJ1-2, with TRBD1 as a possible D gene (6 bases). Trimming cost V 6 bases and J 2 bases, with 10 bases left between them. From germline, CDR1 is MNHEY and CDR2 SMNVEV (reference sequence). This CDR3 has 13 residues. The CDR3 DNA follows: TGTGCCAGCAGCCCTGGACAGAACTATGGCTACACCTTC. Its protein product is CASSPGQNYGYTF.

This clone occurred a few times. The CDR3 DNA follows: TGTGCCAGCGTAGTCCAGGTGGCTGGAAACACCATATATTTT. Amino acids: CASVVQVAGNTIYF. The V call is TRBV3-1 (or the pseudogene TRBV3-2), the J call TRBJ1-3; the D is unclear. Germline V gene lookup returns CDR1 LGHDT and CDR2 YNNKEL (reference sequence). The V and J ends lost 8 bases and 2 bases respectively, with 13 bases between them. The CDR3 sequence is 14 residues long.

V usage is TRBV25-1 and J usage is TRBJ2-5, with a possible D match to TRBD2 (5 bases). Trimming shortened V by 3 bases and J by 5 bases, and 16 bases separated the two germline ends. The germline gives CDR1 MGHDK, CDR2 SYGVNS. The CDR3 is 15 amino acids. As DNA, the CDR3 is TGTGCCAGCAGTGATAGCGCAATCCTGGAGGAGACCCAGTACTTC. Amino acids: CASSDSAILEETQYF.

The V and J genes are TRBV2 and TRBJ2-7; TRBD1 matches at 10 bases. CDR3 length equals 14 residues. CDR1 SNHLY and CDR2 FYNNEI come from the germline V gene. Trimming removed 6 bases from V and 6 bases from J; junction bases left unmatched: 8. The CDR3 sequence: CASRSGQGGVEQYF. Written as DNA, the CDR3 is TGTGCCAGCAGAAGCGGACAGGGGGGGGTCGAGCAGTACTTC.